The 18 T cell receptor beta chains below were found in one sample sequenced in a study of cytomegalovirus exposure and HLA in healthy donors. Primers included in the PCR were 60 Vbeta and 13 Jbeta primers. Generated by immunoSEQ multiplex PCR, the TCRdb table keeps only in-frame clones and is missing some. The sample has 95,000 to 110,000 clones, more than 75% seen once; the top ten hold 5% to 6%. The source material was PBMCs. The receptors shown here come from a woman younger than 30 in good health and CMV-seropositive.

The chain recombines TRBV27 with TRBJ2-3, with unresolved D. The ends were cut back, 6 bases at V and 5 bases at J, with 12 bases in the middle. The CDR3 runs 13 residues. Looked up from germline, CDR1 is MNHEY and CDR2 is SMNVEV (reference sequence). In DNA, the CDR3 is TGTGCCAGCAGCACCCGGGTGGGAGATACGCAGTATTTT. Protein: CASSTRVGDTQYF.

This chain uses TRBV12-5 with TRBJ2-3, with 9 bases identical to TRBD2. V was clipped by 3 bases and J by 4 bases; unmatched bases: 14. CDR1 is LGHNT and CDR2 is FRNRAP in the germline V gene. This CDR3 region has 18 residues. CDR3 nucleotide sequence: TGTGCTAGTGGTTTTTGGCGAGCTAGCGGGATAGGCCCAGATACGCAGTATTTT. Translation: CASGFWRASGIGPDTQYF.

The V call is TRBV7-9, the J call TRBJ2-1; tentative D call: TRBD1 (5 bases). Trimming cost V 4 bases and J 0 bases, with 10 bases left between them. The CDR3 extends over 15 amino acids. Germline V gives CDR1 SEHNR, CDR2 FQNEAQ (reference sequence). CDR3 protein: CASSSMDISYNEQFF. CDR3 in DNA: TGTGCCAGCAGCTCAATGGACATCTCCTACAATGAGCAGTTCTTC.

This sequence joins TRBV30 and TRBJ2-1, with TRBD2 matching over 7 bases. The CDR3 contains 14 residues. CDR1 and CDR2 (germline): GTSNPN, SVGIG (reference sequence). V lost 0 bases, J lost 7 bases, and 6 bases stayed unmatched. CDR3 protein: CAWSVGGSINEQFF. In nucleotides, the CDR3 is TGTGCCTGGAGTGTCGGCGGGAGTATAAATGAGCAGTTCTTC.

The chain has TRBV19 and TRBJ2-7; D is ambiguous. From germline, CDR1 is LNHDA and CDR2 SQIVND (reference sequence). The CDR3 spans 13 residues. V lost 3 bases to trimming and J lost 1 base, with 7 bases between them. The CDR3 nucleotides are TGTGCCAGTAGTATGGCCAGTTCCTACGAGCAGTACTTC. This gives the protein CASSMASSYEQYF.

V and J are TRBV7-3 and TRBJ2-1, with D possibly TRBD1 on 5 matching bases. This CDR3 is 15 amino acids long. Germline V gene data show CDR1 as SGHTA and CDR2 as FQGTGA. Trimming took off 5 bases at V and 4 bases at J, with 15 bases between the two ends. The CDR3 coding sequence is TGTGCCAGCAGCCCTCGGAGTGGGGCTTACAATGAGCAGTTCTTC. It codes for CASSPRSGAYNEQFF.

The DNA for the CDR3 is TGTGCCAGCAGACTCTCAGGGGTGGGTGGCTACACCTTC. Its translation: CASRLSGVGGYTF. The V gene is TRBV6-1, the J gene TRBJ1-2; possibly TRBD1 for D (6 bases). CDR3 length: 13 amino acids. The germline CDR1 and CDR2 sequences are MNHNS and SASEGT. Trimming removed 6 bases from V and 7 bases from J, with 15 bases in between.

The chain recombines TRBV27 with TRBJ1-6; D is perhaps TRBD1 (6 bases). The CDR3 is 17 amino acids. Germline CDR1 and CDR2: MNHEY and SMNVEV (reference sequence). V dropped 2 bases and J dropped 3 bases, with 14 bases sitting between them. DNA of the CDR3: TGTGCCAGCAGTTTACGGCCAGGGGCATACTATAATTCACCCCTCCACTTT. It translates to CASSLRPGAYYNSPLHF.

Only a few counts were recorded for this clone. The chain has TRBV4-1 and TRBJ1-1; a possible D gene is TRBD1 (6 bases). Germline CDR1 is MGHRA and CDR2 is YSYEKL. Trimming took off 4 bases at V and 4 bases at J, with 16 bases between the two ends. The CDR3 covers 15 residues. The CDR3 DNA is TGCGCCAGCAGCCGCCAGCAGAGGGGGGGCACTGAAGCTTTCTTT. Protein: CASSRQQRGGTEAFF.

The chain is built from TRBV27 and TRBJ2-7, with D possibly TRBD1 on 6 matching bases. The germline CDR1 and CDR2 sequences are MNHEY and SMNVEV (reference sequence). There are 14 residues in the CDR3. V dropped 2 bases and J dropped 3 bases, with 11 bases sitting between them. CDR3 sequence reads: CASSLIQGGYEQYF. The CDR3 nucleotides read TGTGCCAGCAGTTTAATACAGGGCGGCTACGAGCAGTACTTC.

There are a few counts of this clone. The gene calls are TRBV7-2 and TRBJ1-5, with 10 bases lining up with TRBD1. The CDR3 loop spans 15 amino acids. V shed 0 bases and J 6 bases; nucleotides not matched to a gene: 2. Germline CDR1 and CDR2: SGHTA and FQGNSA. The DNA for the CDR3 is TGTGCCAGCAGCTTAGCCGGGACAGGGGCTCAGCCCCAGCATTTT. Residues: CASSLAGTGAQPQHF.

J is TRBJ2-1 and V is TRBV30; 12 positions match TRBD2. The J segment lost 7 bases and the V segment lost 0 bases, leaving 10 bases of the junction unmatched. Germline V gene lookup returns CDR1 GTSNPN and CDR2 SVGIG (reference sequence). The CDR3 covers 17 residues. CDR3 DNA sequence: TGTGCCTGGAGTGTATCTGGGAGACTAGCGGGAGTTAATGAGCAGTTCTTC. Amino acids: CAWSVSGRLAGVNEQFF.

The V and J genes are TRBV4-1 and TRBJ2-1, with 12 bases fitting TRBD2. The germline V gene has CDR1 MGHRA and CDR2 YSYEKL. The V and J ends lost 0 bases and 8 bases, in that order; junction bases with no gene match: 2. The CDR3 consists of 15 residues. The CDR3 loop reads CASSQDLAGGDEQFF. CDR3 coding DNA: TGCGCCAGCAGCCAAGACCTAGCGGGAGGGGATGAGCAGTTCTTC.

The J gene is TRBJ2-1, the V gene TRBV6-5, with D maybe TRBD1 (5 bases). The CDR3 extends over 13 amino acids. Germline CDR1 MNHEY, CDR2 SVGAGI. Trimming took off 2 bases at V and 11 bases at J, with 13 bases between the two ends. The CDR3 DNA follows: TGTGCCAGCAGTTACAACCAGGGTTTTCAGCAGTTCTTC. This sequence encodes CASSYNQGFQQFF.

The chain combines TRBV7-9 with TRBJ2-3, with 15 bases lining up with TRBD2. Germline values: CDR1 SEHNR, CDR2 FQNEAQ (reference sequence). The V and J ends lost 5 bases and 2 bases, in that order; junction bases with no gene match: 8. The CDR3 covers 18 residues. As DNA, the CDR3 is TGTGCCAGCAGCAACACCGGGACTAGCGGGAGGATCACAGATACGCAGTATTTT. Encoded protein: CASSNTGTSGRITDTQYF.

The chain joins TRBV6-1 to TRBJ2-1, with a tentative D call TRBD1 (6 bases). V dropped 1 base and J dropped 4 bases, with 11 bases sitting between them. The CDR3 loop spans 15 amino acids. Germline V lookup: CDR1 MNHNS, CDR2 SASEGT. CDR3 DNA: TGTGCCAGCAGTGAAGACTGGACAGAATACAATGAGCAGTTCTTC. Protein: CASSEDWTEYNEQFF.

CDR3 bases: TGTGCCAGCAGTGAATTTTTAGCCTCCTACGAGCAGTACTTC. Its protein is CASSEFLASYEQYF. This rearrangement joins TRBV6-1 to TRBJ2-7, with D unclear. Germline values: CDR1 MNHNS, CDR2 SASEGT. The CDR3 has 14 residues. V was clipped by 2 bases and J by 0 bases, with 8 bases between them.

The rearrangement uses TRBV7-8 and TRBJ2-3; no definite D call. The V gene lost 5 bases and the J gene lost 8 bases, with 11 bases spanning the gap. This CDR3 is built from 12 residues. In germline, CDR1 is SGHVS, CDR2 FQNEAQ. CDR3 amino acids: CASSLPLSTQYF. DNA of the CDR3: TGTGCCAGCAGCCTCCCCCTATCTACGCAGTATTTT.